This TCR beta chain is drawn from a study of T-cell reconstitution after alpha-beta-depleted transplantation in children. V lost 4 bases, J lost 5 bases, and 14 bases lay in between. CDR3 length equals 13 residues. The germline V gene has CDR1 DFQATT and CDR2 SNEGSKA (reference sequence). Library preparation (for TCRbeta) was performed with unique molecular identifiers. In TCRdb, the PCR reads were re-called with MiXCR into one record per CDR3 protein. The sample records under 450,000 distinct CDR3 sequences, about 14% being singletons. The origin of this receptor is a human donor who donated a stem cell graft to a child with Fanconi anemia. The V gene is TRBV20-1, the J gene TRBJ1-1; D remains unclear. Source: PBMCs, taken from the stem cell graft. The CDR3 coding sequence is TGCAGTGCTACTTTCGGGGTCGGGACTGAAGCTTTCTTT. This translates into CSATFGVGTEAFF.